This T cell receptor beta chain was sequenced for a study of beta chain features in type 1 diabetes. Sequencing targeted expressed TCRB transcripts, as all isolated RNA had been reverse transcribed. Libraries were prepared by immunoSEQ multiplex PCR; TCRdb keeps only in-frame clonotypes and omits some of them. The sample contains hundreds of thousands of clones, 15% to 17% of which appear only once. A single heparinised draw of about 100 mL on average was taken per donor. This CDR3 is 17 amino acids long. The germline V gene encodes CDR1 SQVTM and CDR2 ANQGSEA. For this clone: Its antigen is as yet unknown.

Study-wide results and limits: Any HLA type influence on TCRB rearrangement was left unresolved here. Moderately but significantly shorter TCRB CDR3s were found in Type 1 diabetes patients in all four CD4+ subsets.

The sequenced sample consisted of naive CD4+ T cells from blood. This TCR came from a man aged 18-30 years in good health. This chain uses TRBV29-1 with TRBJ2-1; 7 nucleotides align to TRBD2. CDR3 loop: CSDPGRDYFPCRNEQFF. The DNA of the CDR3 is TGCAGTGACCCAGGCAGGGACTATTTTCCATGCCGGAATGAGCAGTTCTTC.